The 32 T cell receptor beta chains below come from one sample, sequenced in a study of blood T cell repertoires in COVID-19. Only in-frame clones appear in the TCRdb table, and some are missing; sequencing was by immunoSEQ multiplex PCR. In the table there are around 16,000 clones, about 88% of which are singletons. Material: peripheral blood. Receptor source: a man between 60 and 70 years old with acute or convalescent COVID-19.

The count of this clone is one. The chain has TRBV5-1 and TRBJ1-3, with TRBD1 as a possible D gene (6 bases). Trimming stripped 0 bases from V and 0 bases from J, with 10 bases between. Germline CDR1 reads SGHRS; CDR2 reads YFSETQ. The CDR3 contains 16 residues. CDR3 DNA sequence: TGCGCCAGCAGCTTGGGGGGGCCCAGCTCTGGAAACACCATATATTTT. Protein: CASSLGGPSSGNTIYF. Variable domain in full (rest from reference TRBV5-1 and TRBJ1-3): KAGVTQTPRYLIKTRGQQVTLSCSPISGHRSVSWYQQTPGQGLQFLFEYFSETQRNKGNFPGRFSGRQFSNSRSEMNVSTLELGDSALYLCASSLGGPSSGNTIYFGEGSWLTVV.

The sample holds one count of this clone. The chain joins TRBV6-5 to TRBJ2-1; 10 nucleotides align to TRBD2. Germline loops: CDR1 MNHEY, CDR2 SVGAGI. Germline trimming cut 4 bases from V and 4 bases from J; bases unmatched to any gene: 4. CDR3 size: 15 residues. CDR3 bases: TGTGCCAGCAGTTCACCGGGACTAGCGTACAATGAGCAGTTCTTC. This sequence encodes CASSSPGLAYNEQFF.

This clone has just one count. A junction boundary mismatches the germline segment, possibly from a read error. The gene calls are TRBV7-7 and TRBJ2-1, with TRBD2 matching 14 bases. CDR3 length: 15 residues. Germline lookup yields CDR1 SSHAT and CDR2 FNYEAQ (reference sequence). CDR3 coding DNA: TGTGCTAGCAGTCGGGGACTAGCGGGAGTAAATGAGCAGTTCTTC. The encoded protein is CASSRGLAGVNEQFF.

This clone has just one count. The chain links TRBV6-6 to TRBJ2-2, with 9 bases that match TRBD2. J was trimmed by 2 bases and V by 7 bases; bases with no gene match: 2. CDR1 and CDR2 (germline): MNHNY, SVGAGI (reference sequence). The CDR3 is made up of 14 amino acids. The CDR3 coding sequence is TGTGCCAGCAAAGCGGGGGGCAACACCGGGGAGCTGTTTTTT. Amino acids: CASKAGGNTGELFF.

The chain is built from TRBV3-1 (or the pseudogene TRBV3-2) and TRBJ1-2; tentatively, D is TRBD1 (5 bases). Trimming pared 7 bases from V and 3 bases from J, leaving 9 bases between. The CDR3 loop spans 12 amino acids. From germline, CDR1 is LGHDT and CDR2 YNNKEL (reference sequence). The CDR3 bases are TGTGCCAGCACTTCGGGGGACTATGGCTACACCTTC. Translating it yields CASTSGDYGYTF.

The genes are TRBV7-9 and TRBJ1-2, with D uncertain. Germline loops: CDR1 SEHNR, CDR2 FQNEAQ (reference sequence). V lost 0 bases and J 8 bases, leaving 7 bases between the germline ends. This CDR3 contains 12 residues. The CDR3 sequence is CASSLAGEGYTF. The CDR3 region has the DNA TGTGCCAGCAGCTTAGCTGGAGAAGGCTACACCTTC.

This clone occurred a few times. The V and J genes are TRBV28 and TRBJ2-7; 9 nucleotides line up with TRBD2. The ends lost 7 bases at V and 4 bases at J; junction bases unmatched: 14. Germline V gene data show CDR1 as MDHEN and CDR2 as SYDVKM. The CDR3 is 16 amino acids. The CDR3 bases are TGTGCCAGCATTCCCACTTTTAGCGGGAGTAAGTACGAGCAGTACTTC. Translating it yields CASIPTFSGSKYEQYF. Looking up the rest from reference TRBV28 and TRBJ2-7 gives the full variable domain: DVKVTQSSRYLVKRTGEKVFLECVQDMDHENMFWYRQDPGLGLRLIYFSYDVKMKEKGDIPEGYSVSREKKERFSLILESASTNQTSMYLCASIPTFSGSKYEQYFGPGTRLTVT.

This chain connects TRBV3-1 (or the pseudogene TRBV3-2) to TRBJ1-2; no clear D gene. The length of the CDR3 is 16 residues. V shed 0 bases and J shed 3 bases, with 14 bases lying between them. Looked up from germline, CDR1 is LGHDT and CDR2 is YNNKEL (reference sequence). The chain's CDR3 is CASSQDVTVAYYGYTF. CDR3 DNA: TGTGCCAGCAGCCAAGATGTAACAGTCGCTTACTATGGCTACACCTTC.

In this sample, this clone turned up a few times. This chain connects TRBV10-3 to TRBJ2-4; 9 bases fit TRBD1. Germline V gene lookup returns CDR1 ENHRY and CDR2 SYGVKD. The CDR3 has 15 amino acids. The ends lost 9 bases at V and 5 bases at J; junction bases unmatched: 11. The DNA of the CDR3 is TGTGCCATGGCCGCGGGACAGGGAGACCAAAACATTCAGTACTTC. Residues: CAMAAGQGDQNIQYF.

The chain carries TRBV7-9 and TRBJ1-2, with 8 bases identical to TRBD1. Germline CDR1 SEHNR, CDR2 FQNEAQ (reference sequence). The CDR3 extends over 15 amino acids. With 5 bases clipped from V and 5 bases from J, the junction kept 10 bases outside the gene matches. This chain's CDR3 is CASSPSDREGYGYTF. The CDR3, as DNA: TGTGCCAGCAGCCCCTCGGACAGGGAAGGGTATGGCTACACCTTC.

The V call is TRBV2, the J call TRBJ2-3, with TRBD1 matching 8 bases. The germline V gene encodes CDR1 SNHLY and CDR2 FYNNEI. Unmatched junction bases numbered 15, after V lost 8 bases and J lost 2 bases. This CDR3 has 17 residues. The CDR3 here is CASVREETGDNTDTQYF. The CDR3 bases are TGTGCCAGCGTTCGAGAGGAGACAGGGGACAACACAGATACGCAGTATTTT.

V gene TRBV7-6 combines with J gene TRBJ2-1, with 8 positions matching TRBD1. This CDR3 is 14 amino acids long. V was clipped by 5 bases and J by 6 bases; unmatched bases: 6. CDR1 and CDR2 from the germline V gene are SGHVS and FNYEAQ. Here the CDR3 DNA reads TGTGCCAGCAGCGCCCGGACAGGGAGCAATGAGCAGTTCTTC. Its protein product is CASSARTGSNEQFF.

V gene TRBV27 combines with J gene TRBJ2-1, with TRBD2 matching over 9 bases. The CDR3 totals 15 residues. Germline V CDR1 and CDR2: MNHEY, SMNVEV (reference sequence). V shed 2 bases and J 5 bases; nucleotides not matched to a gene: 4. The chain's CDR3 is CASSLALAGNNEQFF. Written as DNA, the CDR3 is TGTGCCAGCAGTTTAGCCCTAGCGGGAAACAATGAGCAGTTCTTC.

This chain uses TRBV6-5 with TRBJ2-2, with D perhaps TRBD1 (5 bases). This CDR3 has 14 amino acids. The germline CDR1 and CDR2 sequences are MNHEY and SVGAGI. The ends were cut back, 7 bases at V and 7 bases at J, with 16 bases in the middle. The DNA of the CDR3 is TGTGCCAGCAAGGGGCAGGGCTCGAGCGGGGAGCTGTTTTTT. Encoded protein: CASKGQGSSGELFF.

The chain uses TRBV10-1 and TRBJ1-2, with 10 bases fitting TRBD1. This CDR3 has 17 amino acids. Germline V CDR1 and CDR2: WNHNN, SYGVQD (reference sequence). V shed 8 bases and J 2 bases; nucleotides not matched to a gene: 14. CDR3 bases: TGCGCCAGCCTAGCGGATCTCCGGGACAGGGGAAACTATGGCTACACCTTC. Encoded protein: CASLADLRDRGNYGYTF.

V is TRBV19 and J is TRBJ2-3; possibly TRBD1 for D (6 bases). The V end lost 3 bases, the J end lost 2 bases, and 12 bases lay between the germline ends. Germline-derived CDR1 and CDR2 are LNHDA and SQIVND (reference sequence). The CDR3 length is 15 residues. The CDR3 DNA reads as TGTGCCAGTAGTATCCTAGGGGGTACCACAGATACGCAGTATTTT. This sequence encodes CASSILGGTTDTQYF.

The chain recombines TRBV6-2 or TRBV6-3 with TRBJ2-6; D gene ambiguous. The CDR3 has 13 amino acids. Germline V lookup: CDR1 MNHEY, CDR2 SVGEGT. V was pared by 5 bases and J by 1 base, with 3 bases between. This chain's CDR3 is CASSQSGANVLTF. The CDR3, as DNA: TGTGCCAGCAGTCAATCTGGGGCCAACGTCCTGACTTTC.

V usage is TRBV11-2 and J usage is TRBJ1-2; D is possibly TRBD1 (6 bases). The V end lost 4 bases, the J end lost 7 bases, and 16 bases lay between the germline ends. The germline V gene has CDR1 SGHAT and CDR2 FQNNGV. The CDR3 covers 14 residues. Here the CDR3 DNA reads TGTGCCAGCAGCTACTCCGGGACAACCCTTGGCTACACCTTC. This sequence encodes CASSYSGTTLGYTF.

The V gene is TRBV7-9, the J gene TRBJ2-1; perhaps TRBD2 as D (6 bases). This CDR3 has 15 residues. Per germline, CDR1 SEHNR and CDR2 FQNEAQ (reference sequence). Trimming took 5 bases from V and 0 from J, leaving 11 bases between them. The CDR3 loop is CASSLGGNSYNEQFF. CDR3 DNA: TGTGCCAGCAGCCTAGGAGGGAACTCCTACAATGAGCAGTTCTTC.

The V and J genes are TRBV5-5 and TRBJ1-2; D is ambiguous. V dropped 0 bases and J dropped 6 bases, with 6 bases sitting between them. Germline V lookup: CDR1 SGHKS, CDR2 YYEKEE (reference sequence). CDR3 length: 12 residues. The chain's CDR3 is CASSLDQDGYTF. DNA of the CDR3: TGTGCCAGCAGCTTGGACCAGGATGGCTACACCTTC.

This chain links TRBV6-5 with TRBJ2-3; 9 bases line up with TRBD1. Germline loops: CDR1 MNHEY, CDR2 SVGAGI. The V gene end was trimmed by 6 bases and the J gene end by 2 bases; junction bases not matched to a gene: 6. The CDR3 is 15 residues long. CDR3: CASSRTGDSTDTQYF. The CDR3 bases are TGTGCCAGCAGCCGGACAGGGGATTCCACAGATACGCAGTATTTT.

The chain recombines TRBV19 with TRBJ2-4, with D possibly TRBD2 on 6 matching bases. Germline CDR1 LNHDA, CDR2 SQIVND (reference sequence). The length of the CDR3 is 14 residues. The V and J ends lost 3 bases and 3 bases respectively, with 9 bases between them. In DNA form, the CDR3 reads TGTGCCAGTAGTATCCCGGGAGACAAAAACATTCAGTACTTC. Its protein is CASSIPGDKNIQYF.

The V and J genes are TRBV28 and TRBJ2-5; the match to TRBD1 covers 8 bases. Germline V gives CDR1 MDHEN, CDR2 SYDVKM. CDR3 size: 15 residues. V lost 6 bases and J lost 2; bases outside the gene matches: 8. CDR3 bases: TGTGCCAGCAGGCCAACAGGGGGGTGGCAAGAGACCCAGTACTTC. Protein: CASRPTGGWQETQYF.

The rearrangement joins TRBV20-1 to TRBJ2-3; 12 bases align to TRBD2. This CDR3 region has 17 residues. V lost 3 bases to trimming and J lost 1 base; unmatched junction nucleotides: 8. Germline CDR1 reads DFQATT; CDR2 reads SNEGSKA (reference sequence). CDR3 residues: CSASLAGGNIGTDTQYF. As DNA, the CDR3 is TGCAGTGCTAGTCTAGCGGGGGGGAATATCGGCACAGATACGCAGTATTTT.

The CDR3 nucleotides read TGTGCCAGCATCGAGGGGACTTCCTCCTATGGCTACACCTTC. Translating gives CASIEGTSSYGYTF. This sequence joins TRBV28 and TRBJ1-2; tentatively, D is TRBD1 (5 bases). V shed 7 bases and J shed 4 bases, with 16 bases lying between them. CDR1 MDHEN and CDR2 SYDVKM come from the germline V gene. The CDR3 runs to 14 residues.

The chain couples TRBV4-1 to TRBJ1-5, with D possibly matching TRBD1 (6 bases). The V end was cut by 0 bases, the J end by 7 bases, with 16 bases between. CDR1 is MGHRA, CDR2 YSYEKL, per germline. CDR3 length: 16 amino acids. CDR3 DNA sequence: TGCGCCAGCAGCCAAGAAGGGAAACAGGGAAGGCAGCCCCAGCATTTT. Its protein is CASSQEGKQGRQPQHF.

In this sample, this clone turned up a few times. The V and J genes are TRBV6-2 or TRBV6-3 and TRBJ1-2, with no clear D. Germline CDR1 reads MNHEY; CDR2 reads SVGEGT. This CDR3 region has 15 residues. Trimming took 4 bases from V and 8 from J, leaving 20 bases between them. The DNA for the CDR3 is TGTGCCAGCAGTTCGGGTGAGGCAGCGGTCGACGGCTACACCTTC. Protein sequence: CASSSGEAAVDGYTF.

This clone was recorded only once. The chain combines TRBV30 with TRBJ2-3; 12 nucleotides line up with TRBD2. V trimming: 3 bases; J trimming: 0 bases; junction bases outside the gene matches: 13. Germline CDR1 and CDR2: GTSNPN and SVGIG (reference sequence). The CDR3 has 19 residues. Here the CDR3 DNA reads TGTGCCTGGAGATCTACTAGCGGGAGGTCTCAAACTAGCACAGATACGCAGTATTTT. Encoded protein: CAWRSTSGRSQTSTDTQYF.

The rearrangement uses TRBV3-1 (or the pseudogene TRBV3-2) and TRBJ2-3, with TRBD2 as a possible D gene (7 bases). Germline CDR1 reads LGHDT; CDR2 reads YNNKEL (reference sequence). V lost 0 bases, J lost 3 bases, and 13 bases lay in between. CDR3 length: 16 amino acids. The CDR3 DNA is TGTGCCAGCAGCCAAGATTGGGGGGGGGCAACAGATACGCAGTATTTT. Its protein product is CASSQDWGGATDTQYF.

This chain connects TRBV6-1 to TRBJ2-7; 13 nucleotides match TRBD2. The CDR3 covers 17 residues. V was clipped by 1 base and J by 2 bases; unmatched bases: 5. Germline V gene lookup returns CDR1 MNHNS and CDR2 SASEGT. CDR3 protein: CASSEDGTSGATYEQYF. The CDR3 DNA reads TGTGCCAGCAGTGAAGATGGGACTAGCGGGGCAACCTACGAGCAGTACTTC.

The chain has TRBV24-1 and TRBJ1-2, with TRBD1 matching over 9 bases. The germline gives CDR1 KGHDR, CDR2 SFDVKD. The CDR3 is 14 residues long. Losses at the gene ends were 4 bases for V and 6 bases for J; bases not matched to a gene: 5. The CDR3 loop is CATSETGTGNGYTF. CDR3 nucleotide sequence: TGTGCCACCAGTGAAACCGGGACAGGGAATGGCTACACCTTC.

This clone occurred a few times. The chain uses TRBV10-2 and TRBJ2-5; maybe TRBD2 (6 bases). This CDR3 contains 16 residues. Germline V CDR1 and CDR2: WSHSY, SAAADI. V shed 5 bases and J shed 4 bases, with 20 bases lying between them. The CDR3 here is CASSLLRLEGGETQYF. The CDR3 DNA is TGCGCCAGCAGTCTTCTTCGACTGGAGGGTGGAGAGACCCAGTACTTC.